These T cell receptor beta chains were read from a single sample in a study of PD-L1 blockade in urothelial cancer. Data came from immunoSEQ multiplex PCR; TCRdb stores just in-frame clones and leaves some out. The data hold over 100,000 clones, with roughly 80% observed a single time. The starting material was PBMCs, obtained around atezolizumab (anti-PD-L1) treatment. The receptors derive from a man aged 45-65 years with urothelial cancer. Both conserved end residues are part of each CDR3. D genes are given only for firm matches. Clone size, where shown, is once, few, many, or a class for clones that have expanded.

TRBJ2-2 | few | TRBV4-1 | - | CASSLGAMNTGELFF | TGCGCCAGCAGCCTTGGGGCGATGAACACCGGGGAGCTGTTTTTT
TRBJ2-1 | - | TRBV30 | TRBD2 | CAWVGTSGAYNEQFF | TGTGCCTGGGTCGGGACTAGCGGGGCCTACAATGAGCAGTTCTTC
TRBJ1-2 | - | TRBV5-1 | TRBD1 | CASSLEGTELYGYTF | TGCGCCAGCAGCTTGGAAGGGACAGAACTCTATGGCTACACCTTC
TRBJ2-1 | few | TRBV10-2 | TRBD2 | CASGSGSSYNEQFF | TGCGCCAGCGGGAGCGGGAGCTCCTACAATGAGCAGTTCTTC
TRBJ2-1 | - | TRBV2 | TRBD1 | CASSTSMGQGTYNEQFF | TGTGCCAGCAGTACTTCTATGGGACAGGGGACCTACAATGAGCAGTTCTTC
TRBJ2-5 | once | TRBV15 | - | CATSRDPGLASGTQYF | TGTGCCACCAGCAGAGATCCGGGACTCGCGTCGGGGACCCAGTACTTC
TRBJ2-7 | - | TRBV5-1 | - | CASSLTGISYEQYF | TGCGCCAGCAGCTTGACGGGTATCTCCTACGAGCAGTACTTC
TRBJ1-1 | once | TRBV2 | - | CASSGQTNTEAFF | TGTGCCAGCAGCGGACAGACGAACACTGAAGCTTTCTTT
TRBJ2-3 | - | TRBV5-1 | - | CASSLGLPDTQYF | TGCGCCAGCAGCTTGGGGCTGCCGGATACGCAGTATTTT
TRBJ2-3 | - | TRBV6-4 | - | CASSERVGASTDTQYF | TGTGCCAGCAGTGAACGGGTGGGAGCTAGCACAGATACGCAGTATTTT
TRBJ2-1 | - | TRBV30 | TRBD2 | CAWSVPASGSPSYNEQFF | TGTGCCTGGAGTGTTCCGGCTAGCGGGAGCCCATCCTACAATGAGCAGTTCTTC
TRBJ2-1 | few | TRBV7-2 | - | CASSSLNEQFF | TGTGCCAGCAGCTCCTTGAATGAGCAGTTCTTC
TRBJ2-5 | - | TRBV5-1 | - | CASSLPSQETQYF | TGCGCCAGCAGCTTGCCCTCCCAAGAGACCCAGTACTTC
TRBJ2-3 | once | TRBV5-4 | - | CASSLGGAAGTSTDTQYF | TGTGCCAGCAGCTTGGGGGGGGCAGCGGGGACAAGCACAGATACGCAGTATTTT
TRBJ1-3 | - | TRBV7-3 | - | CASSPGTPGNTIYF | TGTGCCAGCAGCCCGGGGACTCCTGGAAACACCATATATTTT
TRBJ2-2 | - | TRBV30 | TRBD1 | CAWSVPQGESLTGELFF | TGTGCCTGGAGTGTCCCACAGGGGGAAAGCCTCACCGGGGAGCTGTTTTTT
TRBJ2-2 | - | TRBV5-1 | TRBD1 | CASSFGTGEAGELFF | TGCGCCAGCAGCTTCGGGACAGGGGAGGCCGGGGAGCTGTTTTTT
TRBJ2-4 | - | TRBV10-3 | - | CAISPGLEAKNIQYF | TGTGCCATAAGCCCAGGCCTTGAGGCCAAAAACATTCAGTACTTC
TRBJ2-5 | - | TRBV15 | TRBD2 | CATSKTSGTYKETQYF | TGTGCCACCAGCAAAACTAGCGGGACGTATAAAGAGACCCAGTACTTC
TRBJ2-3 | - | TRBV29-1 | TRBD2 | CSVGLAGVTSTDTQYF | TGCAGCGTCGGACTAGCGGGAGTTACGAGCACAGATACGCAGTATTTT
TRBJ2-3 | - | TRBV6-1 | - | CASNSRTDTQYF | TGTGCCAGCAACAGCAGGACAGATACGCAGTATTTT
TRBJ2-1 | - | TRBV15 | - | CATSRRTLSYNEQFF | TGTGCCACCAGCAGGAGGACACTTTCCTACAATGAGCAGTTCTTC
TRBJ1-1 | - | TRBV6-1 | - | CASSEARSLNTEAFF | TGTGCCAGCAGTGAAGCGCGGTCACTGAACACTGAAGCTTTCTTT
TRBJ2-2 | - | TRBV9 | TRBD2 | CASSVDVAGSSGELFF | TGTGCCAGCAGCGTAGATGTAGCGGGGTCTTCCGGGGAGCTGTTTTTT
TRBJ2-1 | - | TRBV7-2 | TRBD2 | CASSLGLAGIEQFF | TGTGCCAGCAGCTTAGGACTAGCGGGTATTGAGCAGTTCTTC
TRBJ1-2 | - | TRBV18 | TRBD1 | CASSRQGDYGYTF | TGTGCCAGCTCACGACAGGGGGACTATGGCTACACCTTC
TRBJ2-7 | few | TRBV11-2 | - | CASSLVGGSLHEQYF | TGTGCCAGCAGCTTAGTTGGAGGGAGTCTCCACGAGCAGTACTTC
TRBJ2-5 | once | TRBV11-3 | - | CASSSYRAPETQYF | TGTGCCAGCAGCTCCTACAGGGCGCCAGAGACCCAGTACTTC
TRBJ1-3 | - | TRBV2 | - | CASSPEFGFGNTIYF | TGTGCCAGCAGCCCGGAGTTCGGGTTTGGAAACACCATATATTTT
TRBJ2-6 | few | TRBV4-1 | - | CASSPTGSGANVLTF | TGCGCCAGCAGCCCTACAGGGTCCGGGGCCAACGTCCTGACTTTC
TRBJ2-1 | few | TRBV10-2 | TRBD2 | CASGTGGPSEQFF | TGCGCCAGCGGGACGGGAGGGCCCTCTGAGCAGTTCTTC
TRBJ2-1 | - | TRBV6-5 | - | CAGGLSQFF | TGTGCCGGGGGACTGTCGCAGTTCTTC
TRBJ1-6 | - | TRBV18 | - | CASSLGTNSHSYNSPLHF | TGTGCCAGCTCCTTAGGGACAAACTCTCACTCCTATAATTCACCCCTCCACTTT
TRBJ2-3 | few | TRBV7-3 | - | CASSSFAATDTQYF | TGTGCCAGCAGCTCTTTCGCGGCTACAGATACGCAGTATTTT
TRBJ2-3 | - | TRBV9 | - | CASSVGGIYTDTQYF | TGTGCCAGCAGCGTAGGAGGGATCTACACAGATACGCAGTATTTT
TRBJ1-5 | - | TRBV18 | TRBD1 | CASSGQASNQPQHF | TGTGCCAGCTCAGGACAGGCTAGCAATCAGCCCCAGCATTTT
TRBJ2-1 | - | TRBV9 | TRBD1 | CASSVSGGPPNEQFF | TGTGCCAGCAGCGTATCAGGGGGTCCCCCCAATGAGCAGTTCTTC
TRBJ2-2 | - | TRBV7-3 | TRBD2 | CASSPNGGLAGTRGTGELFF | TGTGCCAGCAGCCCTAACGGAGGACTAGCGGGAACCCGCGGCACCGGGGAGCTGTTTTTT
TRBJ1-2 | - | TRBV18 | - | CASSPQGADGYTF | TGTGCCAGCTCACCACAAGGGGCGGATGGCTACACCTTC
TRBJ1-5 | - | TRBV19 | - | CASSIDRGQPQHF | TGTGCCAGTAGTATAGACAGGGGTCAGCCCCAGCATTTT
TRBJ2-1 | - | TRBV5-1 | TRBD2 | CASSPSTSGSLGYNEQFF | TGCGCCAGCAGCCCGTCGACTAGCGGGAGCCTGGGCTACAATGAGCAGTTCTTC
TRBJ2-7 | - | TRBV18 | TRBD2 | CASSPGTSGSYEQYF | TGTGCCAGCTCACCGGGGACTAGCGGGAGCTACGAGCAGTACTTC
TRBJ1-5 | - | TRBV6-6 | - | CASSYQGPNQPQHF | TGTGCCAGCAGTTATCAGGGGCCCAATCAGCCCCAGCATTTT
TRBJ1-4 | - | TRBV10-3 | TRBD1 | CAAKKGDSFNEKLFF | TGTGCCGCGAAAAAGGGGGACAGCTTTAATGAAAAACTGTTTTTT
TRBJ1-5 | - | TRBV2 | - | CASTAGREGQPQHF | TGTGCCAGCACCGCAGGCAGGGAGGGTCAGCCCCAGCATTTT
TRBJ1-4 | - | TRBV18 | - | CASSQEVNEKLFF | TGTGCCAGCTCACAGGAGGTGAATGAAAAACTGTTTTTT
TRBJ2-7 | - | TRBV28 | - | CASNPGSSYEQYF | TGTGCCAGTAACCCCGGGAGCTCCTACGAGCAGTACTTC
TRBJ2-3 | once | TRBV4-2 | TRBD2 | CASSQKSAAGGTDTQYF | TGTGCCAGCAGCCAAAAGTCCGCCGCGGGAGGCACAGATACGCAGTATTTT
TRBJ1-1 | - | TRBV2 | TRBD1 | CASSPNRGRGTEAFF | TGTGCCAGCTCCCCCAACAGGGGTCGAGGCACTGAAGCTTTCTTT
TRBJ2-7 | - | TRBV4-1 | TRBD2 | CASSLGLAGFVEQYF | TGCGCCAGCAGCCTCGGACTAGCGGGATTCGTCGAGCAGTACTTC
TRBJ1-5 | - | TRBV2 | - | CASSADRTSNQPQHF | TGTGCCAGCAGCGCAGACAGAACAAGCAATCAGCCCCAGCATTTT
TRBJ2-1 | - | TRBV6-1 | - | CASSGASAGSYNEQFF | TGTGCCAGCAGTGGAGCTAGCGCAGGCTCCTACAATGAGCAGTTCTTC
TRBJ1-2 | - | TRBV29-1 | - | CSTPADGYTF | TGCAGCACTCCTGCTGATGGCTACACCTTC